The clone carrying this T cell receptor beta chain was seen ten or more times. Its antigen is still unknown. Amplification targeted TCR beta CDR3 regions from RNA transcripts. An initial round of RT-PCR targeting the TCR CDR3 relied on the HTBI primer set. Each CDR3 protein gets one entry after TCRdb re-called the multiplex PCR reads with MiXCR. Of about 610,000 distinct CDR3 sequences listed, roughly 14% are singletons. Trimming shortened V by 1 base and J by 5 bases, and 14 bases separated the two germline ends. Germline V gene sequence: CDR1 LNHNV, CDR2 YYDKDF (reference sequence). CDR3 length: 15 amino acids. These data originate in a study of T cells in Graves' hyperthyroidism and ophthalmopathy. In the study overall: Peripheral blood was secured at the point of initial diagnosis, before any treatment. General study findings and limits: Also found in blood were most expanded thyroid clonotypes above 0.001.

The J gene is TRBJ2-5, the V gene TRBV15, with D perhaps being TRBD1 or TRBD2 (6 bases each). The sequence derives from a middle-aged woman with Graves' ophthalmopathy. Sequenced: blood. The CDR3, as DNA: TGTGCCACCAGCAGAGGCGGGGCAGGGGAGGAGACCCAGTACTTC. This codes for CATSRGGAGEETQYF.